This TCR beta chain was profiled in a study of blood T cell repertoires in COVID-19. Study background: Spain, Italy and the United States supplied samples that represented acute and convalescent COVID-19. Sample material is recorded as cDNA or gDNA derived from T cells, B-cell-depleted T cells, or PBMCs.

J gave up 5 bases and V 4 bases, and 4 bases lay outside the gene matches. CDR1 is SGHDT and CDR2 is YYEEEE in the germline V gene. There are 14 residues in the CDR3. Per the authors' pipeline: Amplified reference gene primers provided the basis for estimating nucleated cell counts. Measured with immunoSEQ multiplex PCR; TCRdb has only the in-frame clones, and not every one. V, J and clone size are taken as reported in that table, and D and trimming were inferred from the DNA itself. The sample yields over 200,000 clones, approximately 86% seen once. The TCR was taken from a woman in her thirties who had been exposed to COVID-19. The specimen sequenced was PBMCs or T cells enriched from blood (not recorded which). This chain connects TRBV5-6 to TRBJ2-2, with 8 bases that match TRBD1. For the CDR3, the DNA is TGTGCCAGCAGCGTCAGGGGGCTTACCGGGGAGCTGTTTTTT. Translation: CASSVRGLTGELFF.